The 30 T cell receptor beta chains below come from one sample, sequenced in a study of blood T cells in healthy people across ages. Sample-barcoded 5' priming and a J-beta primer mix drove a second PCR of about 7 to 12 cycles. TCRdb called the 5' RACE reads again in MiXCR, with one record for every CDR3 protein. The profile shows around 1,800,000 distinct CDR3 sequences, about 39% of them singletons. Specimen: blood. These receptor sequences come from a human donor in good health.

The chain is built from TRBV12-5 and TRBJ1-5; no reliable D call. V was shortened by 4 bases and J by 3 bases, with 7 bases between the two germline ends. This CDR3 contains 13 residues. Germline CDR1 and CDR2: LGHNT and FRNRAP. CDR3 protein: CASGSSSNQPQHF. Here the CDR3 DNA reads TGTGCTAGTGGTTCGTCTTCCAATCAGCCCCAGCATTTT. Full variable domain (remainder filled in from reference TRBV12-5 and TRBJ1-5): DARVTQTPRHKVTEMGQEVTMRCQPILGHNTVFWYRQTMMQGLELLAYFRNRAPLDDSGMPKDRFSAEMPDATLATLKIQPSEPRDSAVYFCASGSSSNQPQHFGDGTRLSIL.

This clonotype turned up a few times. This chain connects TRBV12-3 or TRBV12-4 to TRBJ1-1, with 11 nucleotides matching TRBD1. The CDR3 is 15 amino acids. Trimming took 6 bases from V and 11 from J; bases not matched to a gene: 14. CDR3 nucleotides: TGTGCCAGCAGCCTTCGGACAGGGGGCGCGGGGTATGCTTTCTTT. Translated: CASSLRTGGAGYAFF.

CDR3 nucleotide sequence: TGTGCCAGCACCCTGGATGGATCAACTAATGAAAAACTGTTTTTT. This translates into CASTLDGSTNEKLFF. This rearrangement joins TRBV6-5 to TRBJ1-4; D unresolved. Germline-derived CDR1 and CDR2 are MNHEY and SVGAGI. The CDR3 length is 15 residues. The V end lost 7 bases, the J end lost 0 bases, and 12 bases lay between the germline ends.

This chain uses TRBV6-6 with TRBJ1-3, with D unclear. The CDR3 runs 15 residues. Germline V CDR1 and CDR2: MNHNY, SVGAGI (reference sequence). Trimming shortened V by 6 bases and J by 4 bases, and 16 bases separated the two germline ends. CDR3 sequence (DNA): TGTGCCAGCAGCCGGAGCCTCGTGGGGGGAAACACCATATATTTT. Translating gives CASSRSLVGGNTIYF.

This clonotype was counted once. The rearrangement links TRBV20-1 to TRBJ1-1; D is unresolved. V was pared by 6 bases and J by 1 base, with 15 bases between. Germline lookup yields CDR1 DFQATT and CDR2 SNEGSKA (reference sequence). The CDR3 totals 14 residues. The CDR3 sequence: CSALRPKWNTEAFF. The CDR3 DNA reads TGCAGTGCCCTTAGGCCTAAGTGGAACACTGAAGCTTTCTTT.

V is TRBV6-2 or TRBV6-3 and J is TRBJ2-7; 8 bases map to TRBD1. The CDR3 is 13 residues long. The junction had 5 bases not matched to a gene; V was cut back by 8 bases and J by 2 bases. Germline-derived CDR1 and CDR2 are MNHEY and SVGEGT. The CDR3 coding sequence is TGTGCCAGCGCAGGGACAGGAACCTACGAGCAGTACTTC. Translating gives CASAGTGTYEQYF.

V usage is TRBV20-1 and J usage is TRBJ1-2; the match to TRBD1 covers 7 bases. With V trimmed by 6 bases and J by 5 bases, 9 bases remained unmatched. CDR3 length: 13 residues. The germline gives CDR1 DFQATT, CDR2 SNEGSKA (reference sequence). CDR3 DNA: TGCAGTGCCCAATACAGGGGTTTGTATGGCTACACCTTC. Amino acid sequence: CSAQYRGLYGYTF.

This clonotype came up a few times. This chain uses TRBV4-1 with TRBJ2-1; D might be TRBD2 (5 bases). Trimming removed 0 bases from V and 4 bases from J, with 13 bases in between. Germline V lookup: CDR1 MGHRA, CDR2 YSYEKL. The CDR3 covers 16 residues. CDR3 DNA sequence: TGCGCCAGCAGCCAAGACCTGGTGAGCGGATACAATGAGCAGTTCTTC. Translated: CASSQDLVSGYNEQFF.

In its sample, this clonotype was seen a few times. This CDR3 is CASRTTGADTQYF. The CDR3, as DNA: TGTGCCAGCAGGACTACAGGGGCAGATACGCAGTATTTT. The chain is built from TRBV6-5 and TRBJ2-3; 7 bases line up with TRBD1. Germline CDR1 MNHEY, CDR2 SVGAGI. Losses at the gene ends were 6 bases for V and 4 bases for J; bases not matched to a gene: 4. This CDR3 has 13 residues.

This clonotype was counted a single time. The rearrangement joins TRBV4-1 to TRBJ2-1; maybe TRBD1 (6 bases). The DNA end favors TRBJ2-7, so the J call may be wrong. CDR1 is MGHRA, CDR2 YSYEKL, per germline. This CDR3 has 14 residues. DNA of the CDR3: TGCGCCAGCAGCCAAGTGGACAGAGACAATGAGCAGTACTTC. As protein: CASSQVDRDNEQYF.

The J gene is TRBJ1-2, the V gene TRBV4-3; 11 bases match TRBD1. The length of the CDR3 is 16 residues. The germline V gene has CDR1 LGHNA and CDR2 YSLEER. The V gene end was trimmed by 5 bases and the J gene end by 4 bases; junction bases not matched to a gene: 9. In DNA form, the CDR3 reads TGCGCCAGCAGCACAATTTATGGGACAGGGGGCTATGGCTACACCTTC. Protein product: CASSTIYGTGGYGYTF.

The chain uses TRBV20-1 and TRBJ2-1; the D is unclear. The V gene lost 0 bases and the J gene lost 6 bases, with 9 bases spanning the gap. The CDR3 contains 13 residues. The germline gives CDR1 DFQATT, CDR2 SNEGSKA (reference sequence). The CDR3: CSARDTIRNEQFF. DNA of the CDR3: TGCAGTGCTAGAGATACCATCCGCAATGAGCAGTTCTTC.

The J gene is TRBJ2-4, the V gene TRBV5-1; possible D gene TRBD1, 5 bases. The DNA end lines up better with TRBJ2-5; the J call may be wrong. The CDR3 runs to 15 residues. Germline V gene lookup returns CDR1 SGHRS and CDR2 YFSETQ. The CDR3 reads CASSEGAAAQETQYF. The CDR3, as DNA: TGCGCCAGCAGTGAAGGGGCAGCTGCACAAGAGACCCAGTACTTC.

This clonotype was detected many times. This chain joins TRBV7-2 and TRBJ2-5; D possibly matches TRBD1 or TRBD2 (5 bases each). The J call is in doubt because the DNA end fits TRBJ2-3 better. Looked up from germline, CDR1 is SGHTA and CDR2 is FQGNSA. This CDR3 is 11 amino acids long. CDR3 DNA: TGTGCCAGCAGCTCTGGGGGTACGCAGTATTTT. This encodes CASSSGGTQYF.

This clonotype was seen a handful of times. The rearrangement uses TRBV7-2 and TRBJ2-7; the D is unclear. The V end was cut by 5 bases, the J end by 6 bases, with 14 bases between. Germline CDR1 reads SGHTA; CDR2 reads FQGNSA. The CDR3 runs 13 residues. Written as DNA, the CDR3 is TGTGCCAGCAGCCCATGGGTAGGATCCGAGCAGTACTTC. Protein product: CASSPWVGSEQYF.

The rearrangement joins TRBV27 to TRBJ1-4; D uncertain. Germline V CDR1 and CDR2: MNHEY, SMNVEV (reference sequence). With 6 bases removed from V and 0 bases from J, the gap between germline ends came to 14 bases. CDR3 length: 16 amino acids. The CDR3 is CASSRVMGATNEKLFF. The CDR3 DNA sequence: TGTGCCAGCAGCCGGGTAATGGGCGCAACTAATGAAAAACTGTTTTTT.

This clonotype was detected only a few times. The genes are TRBV5-6 and TRBJ2-4, with D perhaps assigned TRBD1 or TRBD2 (5 bases each). Germline CDR1 and CDR2: SGHDT and YYEEEE. V lost 4 bases to trimming and J lost 6 bases, with 17 bases between them. The CDR3 is 15 residues long. In nucleotides, the CDR3 is TGTGCCAGCAGCCTTCCAGGGTTTGGGAGAAACATTCAGTACTTC. Translating gives CASSLPGFGRNIQYF.

As concerns this clonotype: The germline gene is not matched at one end of the junction; a read error may be the cause. The V gene is TRBV28, the J gene TRBJ2-5; 10 positions match TRBD1. The CDR3 sequence is 15 residues long. Germline CDR1 is MDHEN and CDR2 is SYDVKM. CDR3: CATSLFGQGVYGQYF. The CDR3 DNA sequence: TGTGCCACCAGTTTATTTGGACAGGGGGTTTACGGGCAGTACTTC.

The gene calls are TRBV6-2 or TRBV6-3 and TRBJ1-2, with 8 nucleotides matching TRBD1. Germline lookup yields CDR1 MNHEY and CDR2 SVGEGT. The CDR3 contains 13 residues. Trimming took 2 bases from V and 6 from J; bases not matched to a gene: 2. DNA for the CDR3: TGTGCCAGCAGTTACGGGACAGGCAATGGCTACACCTTC. Translation: CASSYGTGNGYTF.

This clonotype was picked up many times. This chain links TRBV28 with TRBJ2-1; 15 positions agree with TRBD2. The germline V gene has CDR1 MDHEN and CDR2 SYDVKM. This CDR3 spans 18 amino acids. V lost 4 bases, J lost 0 bases, and 4 bases stayed unmatched. For the CDR3, the DNA is TGTGCCAGCAGTTCCGGGACTAGCGGGGGGCCCTCCTACAATGAGCAGTTCTTC. It codes for CASSSGTSGGPSYNEQFF.

The table lists this clonotype with a few counts. The chain uses TRBV4-3 and TRBJ1-5; the D is unclear. CDR1 LGHNA and CDR2 YSLEER come from the germline V gene. V shed 0 bases and J shed 0 bases, with 15 bases lying between them. CDR3 length: 18 amino acids. The CDR3, as DNA: TGCGCCAGCAGCCAAGAGGGTGGCGCGGATTATAGCAATCAGCCCCAGCATTTT. Translation: CASSQEGGADYSNQPQHF.

This clonotype was seen only once. V is TRBV29-1 and J is TRBJ2-1; 7 positions agree with TRBD2. Germline V gene lookup returns CDR1 SQVTM and CDR2 ANQGSEA. The CDR3 totals 14 residues. Trimming took 7 bases from V and 9 from J; bases not matched to a gene: 15. Written as DNA, the CDR3 is TGCAGCGCCGGAGATCTAGCGGATTTGGGTGAGCAGTTCTTC. It translates to CSAGDLADLGEQFF.

This clonotype showed up just once. J is TRBJ1-1 and V is TRBV12-5, with 7 nucleotides matching TRBD1. V gave up 3 bases and J gave up 10 bases; unmatched junction bases: 8. This CDR3 has 13 residues. Germline V gives CDR1 LGHNT, CDR2 FRNRAP. The CDR3, as DNA: TGTGCTAGTGGTTTAGACAGGGTCTCAGGAGCTTTCTTT. This encodes CASGLDRVSGAFF. Drawing the rest from reference TRBV12-5 and TRBJ1-1, the complete variable domain is DARVTQTPRHKVTEMGQEVTMRCQPILGHNTVFWYRQTMMQGLELLAYFRNRAPLDDSGMPKDRFSAEMPDATLATLKIQPSEPRDSAVYFCASGLDRVSGAFFGQGTRLTVV.

This clonotype turned up a few times. V is TRBV13 and J is TRBJ1-1, with D tentatively TRBD1 (6 bases). Germline values: CDR1 PRHDT, CDR2 FYEKMQ (reference sequence). This CDR3 contains 13 residues. Trimming cost V 5 bases and J 8 bases, with 15 bases left between them. Here the CDR3 reads CASSPNRVVEAFF. Written as DNA, the CDR3 is TGTGCCAGCAGCCCCAACAGGGTGGTGGAAGCTTTCTTT. Filled out from reference TRBV13 and TRBJ1-1, the complete variable domain reads AAGVIQSPRHLIKEKRETATLKCYPIPRHDTVYWYQQGPGQDPQFLISFYEKMQSDKGSIPDRFSAQQFSDYHSELNMSSLELGDSALYFCASSPNRVVEAFFGQGTRLTVV.

On this clonotype itself: A junction end diverges from the germline sequence, so it may reflect a read error. The chain couples TRBV5-1 to TRBJ2-3, with D possibly TRBD2 on 5 matching bases. The CDR3 has 13 amino acids. Germline CDR1 reads SGHRS; CDR2 reads YFSETQ. In DNA, the CDR3 is TGCGCCAGCGGCTTGGAGGCGAGCGATACGCAGTATTTT. It translates to CASGLEASDTQYF.

This clonotype was detected a few times. V is TRBV4-3 and J is TRBJ2-7; 10 bases match TRBD2. Trimming cost V 4 bases and J 0 bases; bases outside gene matches: 6. Germline assignment: CDR1 LGHNA and CDR2 YSLEER. CDR3 length equals 16 residues. The CDR3 sequence: CASSPGASGGSYEQYF. CDR3 in DNA: TGCGCCAGCAGCCCAGGGGCTAGCGGGGGCTCCTACGAGCAGTACTTC.

The chain is built from TRBV4-3 and TRBJ2-2; D call uncertain. Germline V gives CDR1 LGHNA, CDR2 YSLEER. The CDR3 runs to 13 residues. Trimming shortened V by 4 bases and J by 7 bases, and 10 bases separated the two germline ends. CDR3 DNA: TGCGCCAGCAGCCCACGTCCCGTCGGGGAGCTGTTTTTT. Protein product: CASSPRPVGELFF.

The chain joins TRBV4-3 to TRBJ1-2; 9 bases map to TRBD1. In germline, CDR1 is LGHNA, CDR2 YSLEER. The trim removed 5 bases at V and 7 bases at J, leaving 14 bases unmatched. The CDR3 has 16 residues. CDR3 protein: CASSKGQGFLGGGYTF. The CDR3 coding sequence is TGCGCCAGCAGCAAGGGACAGGGATTCCTAGGGGGTGGCTACACCTTC.

The rearrangement links TRBV7-2 to TRBJ2-3; a weak D match, TRBD1 (6 bases). The ends were cut back, 2 bases at V and 8 bases at J, with 14 bases in the middle. The CDR3 has 14 amino acids. The germline V gene encodes CDR1 SGHTA and CDR2 FQGNSA. CDR3 DNA: TGTGCCAGCAGCTTATATGAGCAAGGGGGTACGCAGTATTTT. Protein product: CASSLYEQGGTQYF.

This clonotype was seen ten or more times. The rearrangement uses TRBV15 and TRBJ2-7; D remains unclear. V gave up 5 bases and J gave up 5 bases, with 10 bases separating them. This CDR3 is built from 12 residues. Germline CDR1 and CDR2: LNHNV and YYDKDF (reference sequence). CDR3 protein: CATSAHHDEQYF. The CDR3 DNA follows: TGTGCCACCAGCGCCCATCATGACGAGCAGTACTTC.